Listed below are T cell receptor beta chains from one sample, sequenced in a study of shared T cell receptors in the human thymus. Sequenced by immunoSEQ multiplex PCR; TCRdb stores in-frame clones only, minus some. The data contain 720,000 or so clones, 80% to 90% of them seen just once; the ten biggest clones take up 0.0095% to 0.011%. These data were also reused for a study on human thymus T cells.

Sequenced input: thymocytes. The receptor source for this set is a girl under three years old with a congenital heart defect. The CDR3 runs from the conserved cysteine through the conserved F or W. D genes are given only for firm matches. Not all rows give a size; the values are once, few, many and, for expanded clones, a class.

.	TRBV20-1	TRBJ2-7	TRBD1	TGCAGTGCTAACGGGACAGCCGAGCAGTACTTC	CSANGTAEQYF
.	TRBV14	TRBJ2-7	TRBD1	TGTGCCAGCAGCCAAGGGAGGAAGGGGGCGGACTACGAGCAGTACTTC	CASSQGRKGADYEQYF
.	TRBV27	TRBJ2-1	TRBD2	TGTGCCAGCAGTTTATTTCCTCCCGGACTAGCGGGGAGCAATGAGCAGTTCTTC	CASSLFPPGLAGSNEQFF
.	TRBV4-1	TRBJ2-1	TRBD1	TGCGCCAGCAGCCAGAAGGGGGCTTCACTCAATGGACAGTTCTTC	CASSQKGASLNGQFF
.	TRBV19	TRBJ1-3	.	TGTGCCAGTCTAACTGGAAACACCATATATTTT	CASLTGNTIYF
.	TRBV6-1	TRBJ2-2	.	TGTGCCAGCAGTGGAAGACACTCACGAATGAACACCGGGGAGCTGTTTTTT	CASSGRHSRMNTGELFF
.	TRBV29-1	TRBJ2-1	.	TGCAGCGTTGGGGGGGTACGGGGGGCGCGGGACAATGAGCAGTTCTTC	CSVGGVRGARDNEQFF
once	TRBV6-5	TRBJ1-1	.	TGTGCCAGCAGTTACTCGGGGGGACCCCTTGGGGCTGAAGCTTTCTTT	CASSYSGGPLGAEAFF
.	TRBV6-5	TRBJ1-2	.	TGTGCCAGCAGTTACCAGGGGCGTCGCTACACCTTC	CASSYQGRRYTF
few	TRBV28	TRBJ2-1	TRBD2	TGTGCCAGCAGTGCGCGGGGACTAGCGGGTCTCTATGAGCAGTTCTTC	CASSARGLAGLYEQFF
once	TRBV30	TRBJ2-5	.	TGTGCCTGGGAAGACATCAGCGGAGGGACCCAGTACTTC	CAWEDISGGTQYF
.	TRBV10-3	TRBJ2-5	.	TGTGCCATCAGCTCTCCGGGGGTGGAGACCCAGTACTTC	CAISSPGVETQYF
few	TRBV6-6	TRBJ2-3	TRBD1	TGTGCCAGCAGCTGCGGAGGACAGGGAGGAGATACGCAGTATTTT	CASSCGGQGGDTQYF
.	TRBV11-2	TRBJ1-6	.	TGTGCCAGCAGCGACCGACAGAATAATTCACCCCTCCACTTT	CASSDRQNNSPLHF
.	TRBV6-6	TRBJ1-1	.	TGTGCCAGCAGTTCAGCCCCCAGGGAAGAGAACACTGAAGCTTTCTTT	CASSSAPREENTEAFF
.	TRBV14	TRBJ2-7	TRBD2	TGTGCCAGCAGCTACCCAGCGGGGGAGCAGTACTTC	CASSYPAGEQYF
.	TRBV5-5	TRBJ1-1	TRBD1	TGTGCCAGCAGTTTAATTACAGGGGAGCTGAACACTGAAGCTTTCTTT	CASSLITGELNTEAFF
.	TRBV4-3	TRBJ1-2	.	TGCGCCAGCAGCCAAATTGAGTGGTATTGGCCCGGGAACTATGGCTACACCTTC	CASSQIEWYWPGNYGYTF
.	TRBV5-6	TRBJ1-1	.	TGTGCCAGCAGCTTGGGGAACAGGGTGAACACTGAAGCTTTCTTT	CASSLGNRVNTEAFF
.	TRBV5-4	TRBJ1-6	TRBD1	TGTGCCAGCAGAAAGGGACAGGGCATACTAAGCTCCTATAATTCACCCCTCCACTTT	CASRKGQGILSSYNSPLHF
.	TRBV29-1	TRBJ1-1	TRBD1	TGCAGCGGGGGGACAGGACTGAACACTGAAGCTTTCTTT	CSGGTGLNTEAFF
once	TRBV5-1	TRBJ2-1	TRBD2	TGCGCCAGCAGCTTGGTTGGACTAGCTACACACAATGAGCAGTTCTTC	CASSLVGLATHNEQFF
.	TRBV19	TRBJ1-1	TRBD1	TGTGCCAGTAGTATAGATCGGAGACACAGGGGGCATGGAGCGAACACTGAAGCTTTCTTT	CASSIDRRHRGHGANTEAFF
.	TRBV27	TRBJ1-5	.	TGTGCCAGCAGTTTAAAGAGCCCGGGAGAGGGCAATCAGCCCCAGCATTTT	CASSLKSPGEGNQPQHF
.	TRBV4-2	TRBJ2-3	TRBD2	TGTGCCAGCAGCCAAGATCGAAGCGGGGGGGGCTTGGATACGCAGTATTTT	CASSQDRSGGGLDTQYF
.	TRBV11-2	TRBJ2-7	.	TGTGCCAGCAGCATCATCGTAACTCTTTCCGGGACTGACTCCTACGAGCAGTACTTC	CASSIIVTLSGTDSYEQYF
.	TRBV6-1	TRBJ2-1	.	TGTGCCAGCAGTGAATTTCGGGGGGCGCATCCGGATGAGCAGTTCTTC	CASSEFRGAHPDEQFF
.	TRBV4-2	TRBJ1-6	.	TGTGCCAGCAGCCAAAACCCCCGGAGGCCTAATTCACCCCTCCACTTT	CASSQNPRRPNSPLHF
once	TRBV18	TRBJ1-1	.	TGTGCCAGCTCACCCTCGGGGCCAGCGGGGCATCGGACTGAAGCTTTCTTT	CASSPSGPAGHRTEAFF
.	TRBV18	TRBJ1-6	TRBD1	TGTGCCAGCTCACGACAGGGGAAGAATTCACCCCTCCACTTT	CASSRQGKNSPLHF
.	TRBV14	TRBJ1-4	.	TGTGCCAGCAGCCAAGAAGGATGGCAGGGCACTAATGAAAAACTGTTTTTT	CASSQEGWQGTNEKLFF
once	TRBV11-2	TRBJ2-7	TRBD1	TGTGCCAGCAGCTTAGCCCCCGGGACAGGGCGATTTAGACAGTACTTC	CASSLAPGTGRFRQYF
.	TRBV5-1	TRBJ1-2	.	TGCGCCAGCAGCTTCGAACAGACCTATGGCTACACCTTC	CASSFEQTYGYTF
.	TRBV7-2	TRBJ1-2	.	TGTGCCAGCAGCTTAGGCACAGGGCTCTATGGCTACACCTTC	CASSLGTGLYGYTF
.	TRBV27	TRBJ1-5	.	TGTGCCAGCAGTTTATCACTCTGGGCGAATCAGCCCCAGCATTTT	CASSLSLWANQPQHF
.	TRBV5-1	TRBJ2-3	TRBD2	TGCGCCAGCAGCTTGTTAGCCAGCGGGGCTGGAGATACGCAGTATTTT	CASSLLASGAGDTQYF
.	TRBV19	TRBJ2-3	TRBD2	TGTGCCAGTAGTATTAGGCTAGCGGAGGGGGATACGCAGTATTTT	CASSIRLAEGDTQYF
.	TRBV2	TRBJ1-1	.	TGTGCCAGCACTAGAGGGAAAGAAGCTTTCTTT	CASTRGKEAFF
.	TRBV30	TRBJ2-7	TRBD2	TGTGCCTGGAGTGTCCCCAGGGGACTAGCATCCTACGAGCAGTACTTC	CAWSVPRGLASYEQYF